This T cell receptor (beta chain) was identified in a study of T-cell reconstitution after alpha-beta-depleted transplantation in children. This clonotype was found many times. CDR1 is MNHEY, CDR2 SVGEGT, per germline. The CDR3 is 15 residues long. V lost 11 bases and J 4 bases, leaving 24 bases between the germline ends. Researchers prepared the TCRbeta library using unique molecular identifiers, the study reports. One entry per CDR3 protein, called by TCRdb with MiXCR from the PCR reads. The data show about 610,000 distinct CDR3 sequences, approximately 10% seen once. The chain couples TRBV6-2 or TRBV6-3 to TRBJ2-7; D might be TRBD2 (6 bases). The material sequenced was PBMCs from the stem cell graft donor, taken from the stem cell graft. The TCR originated in a human donor who donated a stem cell graft to a child with acute myeloid leukemia. The CDR3: CAGTLTSRGSYEQYF. The CDR3 bases are TGTGCCGGCACTCTGACTAGTCGAGGGTCGTACGAGCAGTACTTC.